The 19 T cell receptor beta chains in this list originate from one sample, sequenced in a study of cytomegalovirus exposure and HLA in healthy donors. The PCR made use of 60 Vbeta and 13 Jbeta primers. The assay was immunoSEQ multiplex PCR, and TCRdb's table has in-frame clones only and misses some. The sample yields roughly 180,000 clones, approximately 85% seen once. The specimen sequenced was PBMCs. The receptors derive from a man younger than 35 in good health and CMV-seropositive.

The J gene is TRBJ2-3, the V gene TRBV5-4; 7 bases are a match to TRBD2. This CDR3 contains 16 residues. V was clipped by 0 bases and J by 0 bases; unmatched bases: 4. Germline V gene lookup returns CDR1 SGHNT and CDR2 YYREEE (reference sequence). The CDR3 here is CASSLGEGLSTDTQYF. As DNA, the CDR3 is TGTGCCAGCAGCTTGGGGGAGGGACTTAGCACAGATACGCAGTATTTT.

The chain couples TRBV9 to TRBJ1-4, with D perhaps matching TRBD1 (5 bases). With 3 bases removed from V and 8 bases from J, the gap between germline ends came to 8 bases. The CDR3 is made up of 12 amino acids. Per the germline V gene, CDR1 is SGDLS and CDR2 is YYNGEE. In DNA, the CDR3 is TGTGCCAGCAGCGACGACAGAGAAAAACTGTTTTTT. It yields the protein CASSDDREKLFF.

The rearrangement joins TRBV6-4 to TRBJ2-3; D not certain. Trimming shortened V by 3 bases and J by 5 bases, and 9 bases separated the two germline ends. Germline CDR1 reads MRHNA; CDR2 reads SNTAGT. CDR3 length equals 13 residues. CDR3 in amino acids: CASSETQLDTQYF. For the CDR3, the DNA is TGTGCCAGCAGTGAGACACAGTTAGATACGCAGTATTTT.

The chain joins TRBV30 to TRBJ2-5, with D tentatively TRBD2 (6 bases). TRBJ2-7 explains the end of the DNA better; the J call may be wrong. From germline, CDR1 is GTSNPN and CDR2 SVGIG (reference sequence). The length of the CDR3 is 11 residues. Written as DNA, the CDR3 is TGTGCCTCAGGACTATTCTACGAGCAGTACTTC. It specifies CASGLFYEQYF.

This chain links TRBV7-2 with TRBJ2-5, with 12 bases lining up with TRBD2. The CDR3 is made up of 16 amino acids. The germline V gene has CDR1 SGHTA and CDR2 FQGNSA. Trimming at V came to 0 bases and at J to 5 bases, leaving 4 bases not matched to a gene. The CDR3: CASSLALAGGRETQYF. In nucleotides, the CDR3 is TGTGCCAGCAGCTTAGCCCTAGCGGGGGGGCGGGAGACCCAGTACTTC.

The V gene is TRBV5-1, the J gene TRBJ2-2, with 8 bases aligning to TRBD2. The CDR3 is 16 residues long. In germline, CDR1 is SGHRS, CDR2 YFSETQ. V shed 4 bases, J shed 1 base, and the junction held 6 bases outside the gene matches. CDR3 loop: CASSRGLAGNTGELFF. The CDR3, as DNA: TGCGCCAGCAGCCGAGGGCTAGCGGGGAACACCGGGGAGCTGTTTTTT. Complete variable domain (other parts from reference TRBV5-1 and TRBJ2-2): KAGVTQTPRYLIKTRGQQVTLSCSPISGHRSVSWYQQTPGQGLQFLFEYFSETQRNKGNFPGRFSGRQFSNSRSEMNVSTLELGDSALYLCASSRGLAGNTGELFFGEGSRLTVL.

This chain uses TRBV10-3 with TRBJ1-1, with D possibly being TRBD1 (5 bases). Germline lookup yields CDR1 ENHRY and CDR2 SYGVKD. V was shortened by 6 bases and J by 5 bases, with 16 bases between the two germline ends. This CDR3 is built from 14 residues. CDR3 bases: TGTGCCATCAGAAGGGCAGGGTCGGCGACTGAAGCTTTCTTT. Residues: CAIRRAGSATEAFF.

The gene calls are TRBV7-2 and TRBJ2-5; 8 nucleotides align to TRBD1. The CDR3 totals 15 residues. Germline CDR1 SGHTA, CDR2 FQGNSA. The V and J ends lost 0 bases and 6 bases, in that order; junction bases with no gene match: 6. In DNA form, the CDR3 reads TGTGCCAGCAGCTTAGCCTTAGGCAGGGGGCAGACCCAGTACTTC. This gives the protein CASSLALGRGQTQYF.

The chain carries TRBV5-1 and TRBJ2-2; 10 bases are a match to TRBD1. CDR1 is SGHRS and CDR2 is YFSETQ in the germline V gene. V gave up 4 bases and J gave up 6 bases; unmatched junction bases: 6. This CDR3 is 15 amino acids long. CDR3 DNA: TGCGCCAGCAGCCGCCGGGACAGGGGTGCCGGGGAGCTGTTTTTT. It is translated as CASSRRDRGAGELFF.

The rearrangement uses TRBV5-4 and TRBJ2-5; TRBD1 agrees at 8 bases. The germline V gene has CDR1 SGHNT and CDR2 YYREEE (reference sequence). With 5 bases clipped from V and 4 bases from J, the junction kept 4 bases outside the gene matches. CDR3 length equals 13 residues. CDR3 region: CASRKDRAETQYF. DNA for the CDR3: TGTGCCAGCAGGAAGGACAGGGCAGAGACCCAGTACTTC.

In this sample, this clone turned up a few times. This sequence joins TRBV27 and TRBJ1-5; weak D call: TRBD1 (6 bases). V lost 9 bases, J lost 7 bases, and 16 bases lay in between. The length of the CDR3 is 13 residues. CDR1 and CDR2 (germline): MNHEY, SMNVEV (reference sequence). CDR3 sequence (DNA): TGTGCCAGTGCAAACAGGGTCCGCCAGCCCCAGCATTTT. It yields the protein CASANRVRQPQHF.

V and J are TRBV5-1 and TRBJ2-1; 9 bases align to TRBD1. Looked up from germline, CDR1 is SGHRS and CDR2 is YFSETQ. This CDR3 is 16 amino acids long. V was pared by 4 bases and J by 0 bases, with 5 bases of the junction left unmatched. The CDR3 loop reads CASSKGQGPSYNEQFF. DNA of the CDR3: TGCGCCAGCAGCAAAGGACAGGGGCCCTCCTACAATGAGCAGTTCTTC.

The V and J genes are TRBV6-5 and TRBJ2-5, with D uncertain. Trimming took 6 bases from V and 0 from J, leaving 5 bases between them. This CDR3 is 12 amino acids long. Germline V gene data show CDR1 as MNHEY and CDR2 as SVGAGI. CDR3 nucleotides: TGTGCCAGCAGCCACAACCAAGAGACCCAGTACTTC. Its protein is CASSHNQETQYF.

This clone was counted between two and nine times. The gene calls are TRBV5-4 and TRBJ1-5; a weak D match, TRBD1 (5 bases). The CDR3 sequence is 15 residues long. V was trimmed by 0 bases and J by 0 bases, leaving 7 bases between them. In germline, CDR1 is SGHNT, CDR2 YYREEE (reference sequence). The CDR3 loop is CASSLAGGSNQPQHF. The CDR3 DNA reads as TGTGCCAGCAGCTTGGCGGGGGGTAGCAATCAGCCCCAGCATTTT.

The chain recombines TRBV5-1 with TRBJ2-5; TRBD2 matches at 11 bases. V lost 0 bases to trimming and J lost 4 bases; unmatched junction nucleotides: 8. The CDR3 is 17 amino acids. Germline lookup yields CDR1 SGHRS and CDR2 YFSETQ. In DNA, the CDR3 is TGCGCCAGCAGCTTGGCGTTAGCGGGGGGGTATGGAGAGACCCAGTACTTC. Its translation is CASSLALAGGYGETQYF.

This clone has just one count. This chain joins TRBV11-2 and TRBJ2-7; the match to TRBD2 covers 8 bases. CDR1 SGHAT and CDR2 FQNNGV come from the germline V gene. The junction had 2 bases not matched to a gene; V was cut back by 6 bases and J by 4 bases. This CDR3 comprises 12 residues. The CDR3 DNA sequence: TGTGCCAGCAGGTCTAGCGGGTACGAGCAGTACTTC. It specifies CASRSSGYEQYF. Supplemented by reference TRBV11-2 and TRBJ2-7, the full variable domain reads EAGVAQSPRYKIIEKRQSVAFWCNPISGHATLYWYQQILGQGPKLLIQFQNNGVVDDSQLPKDRFSAERLKGVDSTLKIQPAKLEDSAVYLCASRSSGYEQYFGPGTRLTVT.

This clone was seen only a few times. In the same sample, other DNA sequences code for this CDR3. The rearrangement links TRBV19 to TRBJ1-1; a weak D match, TRBD1 (6 bases). CDR1 is LNHDA, CDR2 SQIVND, per germline (reference sequence). This CDR3 comprises 16 residues. V lost 3 bases, J lost 0 bases, and 14 bases lay in between. CDR3 sequence: CASSIGTGILNTEAFF. The CDR3, as DNA: TGTGCCAGTAGTATTGGAACAGGGATCTTGAACACTGAAGCTTTCTTT.

The CDR3 region is CASNPAGGLLPLNEQFF. The CDR3 coding sequence is TGTGCCAGCAACCCTGCGGGGGGGTTGTTGCCGCTAAATGAGCAGTTCTTC. The chain combines TRBV27 with TRBJ2-1; TRBD2 agrees at 9 bases. V trimming: 7 bases; J trimming: 7 bases; junction bases outside the gene matches: 17. The CDR3 is 17 amino acids. CDR1 is MNHEY, CDR2 SMNVEV, per germline (reference sequence).

The chain carries TRBV2 and TRBJ2-3, with 12 bases that match TRBD2. V shed 5 bases and J 2 bases; nucleotides not matched to a gene: 5. Germline lookup yields CDR1 SNHLY and CDR2 FYNNEI. There are 16 residues in the CDR3. The CDR3 region has the DNA TGTGCCAGCAGTTCTACTAGCGGGGGGTCCACAGATACGCAGTATTTT. It codes for CASSSTSGGSTDTQYF.